Following are 9 T cell receptor beta chains from one sample sequenced in a study of blood T cell repertoires in COVID-19. Sequencing was performed with immunoSEQ multiplex PCR; in TCRdb, only in-frame clones are kept and a portion is missing. The data contain 230,000 or so clones, about 80% of them singletons. Sequenced sample: PBMCs or T cells enriched from blood (not recorded which). These TCRs come from a man aged 50-59 years who had recovered from COVID-19.

This clone was observed once. The chain carries TRBV13 and TRBJ2-5; 9 nucleotides match TRBD2. Germline trimming cut 5 bases from V and 1 base from J; bases unmatched to any gene: 8. Germline CDR1 reads PRHDT; CDR2 reads FYEKMQ (reference sequence). CDR3 length: 16 residues. This CDR3 is CASSGTPRGGQETQYF. The DNA for the CDR3 is TGTGCCAGCAGCGGGACTCCGCGGGGGGGCCAAGAGACCCAGTACTTC.

The rearrangement uses TRBV29-1 and TRBJ2-7; D is unclear. The germline V gene encodes CDR1 SQVTM and CDR2 ANQGSEA. The length of the CDR3 is 13 residues. V gave up 3 bases and J gave up 0 bases, with 9 bases separating them. The CDR3 reads CSVDVGDSYEQYF. In DNA, the CDR3 is TGCAGCGTTGATGTCGGAGACTCCTACGAGCAGTACTTC.

The chain is built from TRBV18 and TRBJ2-2; maybe TRBD1 (6 bases). V dropped 3 bases and J dropped 4 bases, with 12 bases sitting between them. The CDR3 is made up of 15 amino acids. Per the germline V gene, CDR1 is KGHSH and CDR2 is LQKENI. The CDR3 region is CASSPAGVSTGELFF. Here the CDR3 DNA reads TGTGCCAGCTCACCCGCAGGGGTGAGCACCGGGGAGCTGTTTTTT.

The rearrangement links TRBV6-2 or TRBV6-3 to TRBJ2-2, with 7 bases identical to TRBD1. The V gene's germline CDR1 is MNHEY and CDR2 SVGEGT. Trimming at V came to 5 bases and at J to 1 base, leaving 1 base not matched to a gene. The CDR3 loop spans 14 amino acids. The CDR3 loop is CASSRTGNTGELFF. The CDR3 DNA sequence: TGTGCCAGCAGTCGGACAGGGAACACCGGGGAGCTGTTTTTT.

The gene calls are TRBV9 and TRBJ1-4; D call uncertain. Looked up from germline, CDR1 is SGDLS and CDR2 is YYNGEE. The CDR3 runs to 15 residues. V shed 2 bases and J shed 0 bases, with 8 bases lying between them. The CDR3 sequence is CASSVDTTTNEKLFF. The CDR3 region has the DNA TGTGCCAGCAGCGTTGACACCACAACTAATGAAAAACTGTTTTTT.

The gene calls are TRBV11-2 and TRBJ1-1; D is unresolved. There are 13 residues in the CDR3. Per the germline V gene, CDR1 is SGHAT and CDR2 is FQNNGV. V shed 0 bases and J shed 0 bases, with 2 bases lying between them. CDR3 amino acids: CASSLDLNTEAFF. The CDR3 DNA reads as TGTGCCAGCAGCTTAGACTTGAACACTGAAGCTTTCTTT.

This chain links TRBV7-9 with TRBJ2-5; 7 bases line up with TRBD1. From germline, CDR1 is SEHNR and CDR2 FQNEAQ (reference sequence). With 7 bases clipped from V and 2 bases from J, the junction kept 10 bases outside the gene matches. The CDR3 sequence is 15 residues long. The CDR3: CASTNNVQGQETQYF. CDR3 coding DNA: TGTGCCAGCACCAATAATGTACAGGGGCAAGAGACCCAGTACTTC.

This sequence joins TRBV7-9 and TRBJ1-5; TRBD1 matches 8 bases. This CDR3 is 12 amino acids long. CDR1 is SEHNR, CDR2 FQNEAQ, per germline (reference sequence). The V segment lost 5 bases and the J segment 14 bases; nucleotides outside the gene matches: 8. CDR3 DNA sequence: TGTGCCAGCAGCCTCACTCAGGGGGCGAAGCATTTT. It encodes CASSLTQGAKHF.

The chain combines TRBV7-3 with TRBJ2-3; D is possibly TRBD2 (5 bases). Deletions cut 3 bases from V and 1 base from J, with 8 bases between. There are 14 residues in the CDR3. The germline V gene encodes CDR1 SGHTA and CDR2 FQGTGA. CDR3 bases: TGTGCCAGCAGCTTTGAGGGTCGCACAGATACGCAGTATTTT. Protein: CASSFEGRTDTQYF.